This T cell receptor (beta chain) derives from a study of shared clonotypes between healthy human individuals. Study-level information: Samples came from a couple of female and a few male donors aged 18 to 49.

Germline CDR1 MNHEY, CDR2 SVGAGI. This CDR3 contains 13 residues. Trimming left V 6 bases short and J 2 bases short, with 11 bases between. Sequencing used immunoSEQ multiplex PCR; TCRdb keeps in-frame clones, though not all of them. This sample yields a few million clones, of which around 95% are seen a single time; approximately 0.13% belongs to the top ten. Findings of the study overall: Represented diversity (both genetic and exposure-history) was limited by the small number of donors. When compared with the clonotypes that were shared by all four sorted-subset donors, the non-shared clonotypes turned out to have lower generation probabilities.

About this clone itself: Its antigen remains unknown.

Sequencing was carried out using naive CD4+ T cells sorted from blood. Sample subset: CD45RA+ positively selected. This TCR was sampled from a man aged 18-30 years in good health. The chain uses TRBV6-5 and TRBJ2-7; D remains ambiguous. The CDR3 loop is CASSETATYEQYF. CDR3 in DNA: TGTGCCAGCAGCGAGACCGCCACCTACGAGCAGTACTTC.